This TCR beta chain was documented in a study of CD8+CD57+ T cells in acquired aplastic anemia. Whole-study context: The mean DNA yield obtained from sorted CD4+ and CD8+ cells came to 3 to 4 ug.

The CDR3 is made up of 15 amino acids. V gave up 0 bases and J gave up 6 bases; unmatched junction bases: 8. CDR1 and CDR2 (germline): SGHAT, FQNNGV. A remark on this clonotype: What it binds is unknown.

Findings of the study overall: Patients and controls turned out to have 25 to 30 CD8+ CDR3 sequences in common.

Investigators profiled TCR beta VDJ and CDR3 from genomic DNA template. TCRdb itself ran the reads through MiXCR, one entry per CDR3 protein. The sample holds some 68,000 distinct CDR3 sequences, roughly 50% seen once. The clonotype comes from a human donor in good health, serving as a control. The chain links TRBV11-2 to TRBJ2-7; 7 nucleotides agree with TRBD2. The sequenced material came from sorted CD4+, CD8+, or CD8+CD57+ T cells (not recorded which) from PBMCs. CDR3 DNA sequence: TGTGCCAGCAGCTTAGACGGGACTAATGGGCGCGAGCAGTACTTC. Translated: CASSLDGTNGREQYF.